The rows below give T cell receptor beta chains drawn from one sample of a study of human T cells and chemical hapten exposure. TCRdb re-called the RACE reads through MiXCR, storing one row per CDR3 protein. Among roughly 75,000 distinct CDR3 sequences listed, approximately 8.6% were seen once. Sequenced material: whole blood. Source of these receptors: a female donor in good health. Some clones in this sample may be carry-over from other donors' samples. Both conserved end residues are part of each CDR3. Fields, in order: J gene, V gene, D gene, clone size, CDR3 protein, CDR3 DNA. D genes are given only for firm matches. Clone sizes are given selectively: once, few, many, or a class where the clone is expanded.

j_call: TRBJ1-6; v_call: TRBV27; d_call: TRBD1; clone_size: .; cdr3_aa: CASSAQGTGYNSPLHF; cdr3_nt: TGTGCCAGCAGTGCACAAGGGACAGGCTATAATTCACCCCTCCACTTT
j_call: TRBJ2-7; v_call: TRBV5-1; d_call: TRBD2; clone_size: few; cdr3_aa: CASGTDGTRVLNEQYF; cdr3_nt: TGCGCCAGCGGAACAGACGGGACTAGGGTCCTGAACGAGCAGTACTTC
j_call: TRBJ2-3; v_call: TRBV7-2; d_call: .; clone_size: many; cdr3_aa: CASSLAPGSTDTQYF; cdr3_nt: TGTGCCAGCAGCTTAGCCCCAGGGTCCACAGATACGCAGTATTTT
j_call: TRBJ2-1; v_call: TRBV30; d_call: TRBD1; clone_size: few; cdr3_aa: CAWSAGGTYNEQFF; cdr3_nt: TGTGCCTGGAGTGCAGGGGGCACCTACAATGAGCAGTTCTTC
j_call: TRBJ2-3; v_call: TRBV5-1; d_call: .; clone_size: many; cdr3_aa: CASRPGGSSTDTQYF; cdr3_nt: TGCGCCAGCAGGCCAGGCGGGTCAAGCACAGATACGCAGTATTTT
j_call: TRBJ1-2; v_call: TRBV27; d_call: .; clone_size: few; cdr3_aa: CASSLRENYGYTF; cdr3_nt: TGTGCCAGCAGTTTAAGGGAAAACTATGGCTACACCTTC
j_call: TRBJ1-1; v_call: TRBV7-2; d_call: TRBD1; clone_size: few; cdr3_aa: CASSIAQGPSTEAFF; cdr3_nt: TGTGCCAGCAGCATTGCACAGGGGCCCTCCACTGAAGCTTTCTTT
j_call: TRBJ2-1; v_call: TRBV5-1; d_call: .; clone_size: many; cdr3_aa: CASSLGGGWEQFF; cdr3_nt: TGCGCCAGCAGCTTGGGTGGCGGTTGGGAGCAGTTCTTC
j_call: TRBJ2-6; v_call: TRBV4-3; d_call: .; clone_size: few; cdr3_aa: CASSQNPPGAGANVLTF; cdr3_nt: TGCGCCAGCAGCCAAAATCCCCCAGGGGCTGGGGCCAACGTCCTGACTTTC
j_call: TRBJ2-3; v_call: TRBV5-6; d_call: TRBD2; clone_size: many; cdr3_aa: CASSAGLATAGTDTQYF; cdr3_nt: TGTGCCAGCAGCGCTGGACTAGCAACGGCGGGCACAGATACGCAGTATTTT
j_call: TRBJ2-3; v_call: TRBV7-8; d_call: TRBD2; clone_size: many; cdr3_aa: CASSWGGRSTDTQYF; cdr3_nt: TGTGCCAGCAGCTGGGGAGGGCGAAGCACAGATACGCAGTATTTT
j_call: TRBJ1-1; v_call: TRBV6-2/TRBV6-3; d_call: .; clone_size: many; cdr3_aa: CASRSVNTEAFF; cdr3_nt: TGTGCCAGTAGATCAGTGAACACTGAAGCTTTCTTT
j_call: TRBJ2-7; v_call: TRBV6-5; d_call: TRBD1; clone_size: many; cdr3_aa: CASSFKTGGEQYF; cdr3_nt: TGTGCCAGCAGTTTCAAAACAGGGGGCGAGCAGTACTTC
j_call: TRBJ1-1; v_call: TRBV5-1; d_call: .; clone_size: many; cdr3_aa: CASSFGHMNTEAFF; cdr3_nt: TGCGCCAGCAGCTTCGGACATATGAACACTGAAGCTTTCTTT
j_call: TRBJ1-5; v_call: TRBV28; d_call: TRBD1; clone_size: .; cdr3_aa: CASSFDRGVYSNQPQHF; cdr3_nt: TGTGCCAGCAGTTTTGACAGGGGCGTCTATAGCAATCAGCCCCAGCATTTT
j_call: TRBJ2-7; v_call: TRBV15; d_call: .; clone_size: .; cdr3_aa: CATSRDAFDEQYF; cdr3_nt: TGTGCCACCAGCAGAGATGCTTTCGACGAGCAGTACTTC
j_call: TRBJ2-5; v_call: TRBV7-2; d_call: TRBD2; clone_size: many; cdr3_aa: CASSVSLAGQYF; cdr3_nt: TGTGCCAGCAGCGTCTCACTAGCGGGGCAGTACTTC
j_call: TRBJ2-7; v_call: TRBV20-1; d_call: .; clone_size: many; cdr3_aa: CSARRQIEQYF; cdr3_nt: TGCAGTGCTAGACGGCAGATCGAGCAGTACTTC
j_call: TRBJ1-1; v_call: TRBV9; d_call: .; clone_size: .; cdr3_aa: CASSGVGGLNTEAFF; cdr3_nt: TGTGCCAGCAGCGGGGTCGGGGGACTGAACACTGAAGCTTTCTTT
j_call: TRBJ2-7; v_call: TRBV28; d_call: .; clone_size: .; cdr3_aa: CASSIRTVRPYEQYF; cdr3_nt: TGTGCCAGCAGTATCCGGACAGTCCGGCCCTACGAGCAGTACTTC
j_call: TRBJ1-6; v_call: TRBV27; d_call: TRBD1; clone_size: .; cdr3_aa: CASSVTGNSPLHF; cdr3_nt: TGTGCCAGCAGTGTGACAGGGAACTCACCCCTCCACTTT
j_call: TRBJ2-7; v_call: TRBV6-2/TRBV6-3; d_call: TRBD1; clone_size: medium-sized; cdr3_aa: CAGGTGENHEQYF; cdr3_nt: TGTGCCGGTGGGACAGGGGAGAATCACGAGCAGTACTTC
j_call: TRBJ1-4; v_call: TRBV28; d_call: .; clone_size: .; cdr3_aa: CASSNWGTNEKLFF; cdr3_nt: TGTGCCAGCAGTAACTGGGGGACCAATGAAAAACTGTTTTTT
j_call: TRBJ1-1; v_call: TRBV3-1; d_call: .; clone_size: few; cdr3_aa: CASSHHGTTNTEAFF; cdr3_nt: TGTGCCAGCAGCCATCATGGAACGACGAACACTGAAGCTTTCTTT
j_call: TRBJ2-2; v_call: TRBV6-5; d_call: .; clone_size: .; cdr3_aa: CASSFLNTGELFF; cdr3_nt: TGTGCCAGCAGCTTCTTGAACACCGGGGAGCTGTTTTTT
j_call: TRBJ2-1; v_call: TRBV12-3/TRBV12-4; d_call: .; clone_size: few; cdr3_aa: CASSVPGRWTGEQFF; cdr3_nt: TGTGCCAGCTCAGTGCCGGGTCGTTGGACGGGTGAGCAGTTCTTC
j_call: TRBJ2-1; v_call: TRBV12-3/TRBV12-4; d_call: .; clone_size: few; cdr3_aa: CASSLPPPEQFF; cdr3_nt: TGTGCCAGCAGTTTACCCCCCCCTGAGCAGTTCTTC
j_call: TRBJ2-3; v_call: TRBV27; d_call: TRBD1; clone_size: many; cdr3_aa: CASRETGRADTQYF; cdr3_nt: TGTGCCAGCAGGGAGACAGGGCGGGCAGATACGCAGTATTTT
j_call: TRBJ1-5; v_call: TRBV5-1; d_call: .; clone_size: many; cdr3_aa: CASSPGTTSYSNQPQHF; cdr3_nt: TGCGCCAGCAGCCCCGGGACAACATCTTATAGCAATCAGCCCCAGCATTTT
j_call: TRBJ1-1; v_call: TRBV20-1; d_call: .; clone_size: .; cdr3_aa: CSARPGEEAFF; cdr3_nt: TGCAGTGCTAGGCCAGGGGAGGAAGCTTTCTTT
j_call: TRBJ2-2; v_call: TRBV5-6; d_call: .; clone_size: few; cdr3_aa: CASSWGIGTGELFF; cdr3_nt: TGTGCCAGCAGCTGGGGAATTGGGACCGGGGAGCTGTTTTTT
j_call: TRBJ1-4; v_call: TRBV12-3/TRBV12-4; d_call: .; clone_size: many; cdr3_aa: CASTHLATNEKLFF; cdr3_nt: TGTGCCAGCACCCATTTGGCAACTAATGAAAAACTGTTTTTT
j_call: TRBJ2-1; v_call: TRBV29-1; d_call: TRBD2; clone_size: many; cdr3_aa: CSVAQRGGYEQFF; cdr3_nt: TGCAGCGTTGCCCAGCGGGGGGGTTATGAGCAGTTCTTC
j_call: TRBJ2-3; v_call: TRBV4-2; d_call: TRBD2; clone_size: many; cdr3_aa: CASSQVVSGGPTDTQYF; cdr3_nt: TGTGCCAGCAGCCAAGTGGTTAGCGGGGGACCCACAGATACGCAGTATTTT
j_call: TRBJ1-1; v_call: TRBV28; d_call: .; clone_size: few; cdr3_aa: CASSLPGAMNTEAFF; cdr3_nt: TGTGCCAGCAGTTTACCGGGGGCTATGAACACTGAAGCTTTCTTT
j_call: TRBJ2-1; v_call: TRBV5-5; d_call: TRBD2; clone_size: many; cdr3_aa: CASSLWASGGNEQFF; cdr3_nt: TGTGCCAGCAGCTTGTGGGCTAGCGGGGGCAATGAGCAGTTCTTC
j_call: TRBJ1-5; v_call: TRBV4-2; d_call: TRBD1; clone_size: .; cdr3_aa: CASSRGQLGQPQHF; cdr3_nt: TGTGCCAGCAGCCGGGGACAGTTGGGTCAGCCCCAGCATTTT
j_call: TRBJ2-2; v_call: TRBV4-2; d_call: TRBD1; clone_size: few; cdr3_aa: CASSQEAEDRGRYETGELFF; cdr3_nt: TGCGCCAGCAGCCAAGAGGCGGAGGACAGGGGGCGGTACGAGACCGGGGAGCTGTTTTTT
j_call: TRBJ2-1; v_call: TRBV4-2; d_call: .; clone_size: few; cdr3_aa: CASSQDDPRRVFDEQFF; cdr3_nt: TGTGCCAGCAGCCAAGATGACCCCCGGCGGGTATTTGATGAGCAGTTCTTC
j_call: TRBJ2-7; v_call: TRBV29-1; d_call: TRBD1; clone_size: many; cdr3_aa: CSVKGQNTYEQYF; cdr3_nt: TGCAGCGTTAAGGGACAGAATACCTACGAGCAGTACTTC
j_call: TRBJ1-1; v_call: TRBV12-3/TRBV12-4; d_call: TRBD1; clone_size: .; cdr3_aa: CASSLYGQGRTEAFF; cdr3_nt: TGTGCCAGCAGCCTCTACGGACAGGGGAGGACTGAAGCTTTCTTT
j_call: TRBJ2-7; v_call: TRBV20-1; d_call: .; clone_size: .; cdr3_aa: CSAPPSWLSYEQYF; cdr3_nt: TGCAGTGCTCCCCCCTCCTGGCTTTCCTACGAGCAGTACTTC
j_call: TRBJ2-5; v_call: TRBV4-2; d_call: .; clone_size: few; cdr3_aa: CASSQTGSEGETQYF; cdr3_nt: TGTGCCAGCAGCCAAACCGGGTCCGAGGGGGAGACCCAGTACTTC
j_call: TRBJ1-5; v_call: TRBV12-3/TRBV12-4; d_call: .; clone_size: many; cdr3_aa: CASSLLSRDQPQHF; cdr3_nt: TGTGCCAGCAGTTTGCTTAGTAGGGATCAGCCCCAGCATTTT
j_call: TRBJ2-6; v_call: TRBV7-2; d_call: .; clone_size: .; cdr3_aa: CASSFSSGANVLTF; cdr3_nt: TGTGCCAGCAGCTTTTCTTCGGGGGCCAACGTCCTGACTTTC
j_call: TRBJ1-5; v_call: TRBV7-2; d_call: .; clone_size: .; cdr3_aa: CASSSTRGIQPQHF; cdr3_nt: TGTGCCAGCAGCTCGACCCGCGGAATTCAGCCCCAGCATTTT
j_call: TRBJ1-1; v_call: TRBV29-1; d_call: .; clone_size: few; cdr3_aa: CSVGHRLNTEAFF; cdr3_nt: TGCAGCGTTGGACACAGGTTAAACACTGAAGCTTTCTTT
j_call: TRBJ1-1; v_call: TRBV5-4; d_call: .; clone_size: many; cdr3_aa: CASSLDAWSPMNTEAFF; cdr3_nt: TGTGCCAGCAGCTTGGACGCTTGGTCGCCCATGAACACTGAAGCTTTCTTT
j_call: TRBJ1-3; v_call: TRBV6-1; d_call: .; clone_size: many; cdr3_aa: CASSFRSGNTIYF; cdr3_nt: TGTGCCAGCAGCTTTCGCTCTGGAAACACCATATATTTT